This T cell receptor beta chain is drawn from a study of CD8+ T cells in alopecia areata (dated by TCRdb to 2016 to 2018). In terms of the full investigation: Treated patients were enrolled in an open-label pilot trial of oral tofacitinib at 5 to 10 mg twice daily for moderate-to-severe alopecia areata. High-throughput TCRbeta sequencing was used to examine T cell clonal expansion in alopecia areata in both the C3H/HeJ mouse model and human patients. TCRbeta CDR3 regions were amplified by immunoSEQ multiplex PCR using 35 Vbeta forward and 13 Jbeta reverse primers. For the treated patients, the SALT score, which quantifies what percentage of scalp surface area is affected, served as the measure of disease severity. Patients stayed on tofacitinib for 6 to 18 months and then had 6 months of follow-up off drug so that delayed response and recurrence could be assessed. Patients on tofacitinib were biopsied at baseline and after 4 and 24 weeks of treatment, and several of the patients also had a later scalp biopsy. RNA was extracted with the PAXgene miRNA kit for fixed scalp, the miRNeasy kit for PBMCs, and the RNeasy kit for mouse skin. Clonality in the scalp was compared among normal scalp (n=4), patchy alopecia areata scalp (n=8), and alopecia totalis/universalis scalp (n=8). On the human side, TCRbeta sequencing was run on scalp tissue and on sorted CD4+ and CD8+ peripheral blood T cells from healthy controls and from alopecia areata patients with either patchy or totalis/universalis disease. Summary of the overall study and its limitations: During tofacitinib treatment, many expanded lesional clones stuck around in both scalp and blood, and this persistence may partly explain why relapse happens after treatment is stopped. With tofacitinib, both scalp clonality and the number of expanded CD8+ clones among the top 100 scalp clones went down significantly. Compared with mice, TCR sequences shared between patients were less clear, possibly partly because of HLA diversity across the patient population. Unlike mouse skin, where gammadelta T cells dominate, normal human skin contains resident alphabeta T cells that get sequenced too, which complicates analysis of the scalp TCR repertoire. The treated cohort was small, with a single nonresponder, so links between baseline CD8+ expansion and response need larger studies. Compared with normal scalp, lesional scalp had higher clonality and more expanded CD8+ clones, particularly in alopecia totalis/universalis, a pattern that suggests antigenic drive.

This clone was observed a handful of times. Which antigen it targets is not known. No clone much larger than this one lies a single base away; base qualities are absent. CDR1 is given as MGHDK and CDR2 as SYGVNS, both from the germline V gene. Trimming removed 2 bases from V and 4 bases from J; the gene matches leave 3 bases unexplained. The CDR3 sequence holds 14 residues, the cysteine and phenylalanine included. The kept DNA is CDR3 alone, 42 bases in frame from the first base. Library prep was done by the immunoSEQ multiplex PCR assay. For TCR sequencing, RNA was extracted from every sample and reverse transcribed into cDNA to serve as template. SuperScript III was used to make first-strand cDNA, primed with a 2:1 mix of oligo-dT and random hexamers. A synthetic immune receptor repertoire was used to gauge amplification bias, and whatever bias remained was removed computationally. The original pipeline was this. After raw reads were preprocessed to remove errors, the CDR3 was defined following IMGT conventions as running from the conserved cysteine to phenylalanine. Clonality was calculated as 1 minus Shannon entropy normalized by log2 of the number of productive unique TCRs. Whether each scalp clone was CD4 or CD8 was inferred by checking scalp TCRbeta sequences against the CD4 and CD8 repertoires from sorted blood. Imported from immuneACCESS, the table was reduced by TCRdb to in-frame sequences with V and J called. These copies leave out some clones; in studies compared against another copy, an unresolved V gene accounts for under half, and the cause of the remainder is not known. That table supplies the V and J calls and clone size; D and trimming were determined from the DNA. Here the sample has about 19,000 clones; approximately 59% occur a single time. The ten top clones hold over 7% of the sample.

The sample's time point label is to be understood as: around 4 weeks on oral tofacitinib. Reading the label with the study, this specimen's treatment or condition is: oral pan-JAK inhibitor, 5-10 mg twice daily. Lesional scalp punch biopsies and peripheral blood were obtained from alopecia areata patients. Scalp biopsies from humans were placed right away in PAXgene tissue containers for fixation. This sequence originates from a human donor with alopecia areata. The sequence is built from TRBV25-1 and TRBJ2-5; TRBD2 matches 8 bases in the middle. Sequenced here: skin, sampled at week 4, from a patient treated with tofacitinib. The DNA reads TGTGCCAGCAGTGAACTGAGCGGGGGAGAGACCCAGTACTTC. This codes for CASSELSGGETQYF.